The 15 T cell receptor beta chains given below trace back to one sample, sequenced in a study of radiotherapy plus CTLA-4 blockade in lung cancer. Generated by immunoSEQ multiplex PCR, the TCRdb table keeps only in-frame clones and is missing some. The table shows about 66,000 clones, with about 83% occurring only once. The sample consisted of peripheral blood, taken from a patient treated with radiotherapy plus ipilimumab. The receptors shown here come from a human donor with non-small cell lung cancer who had a partial response to radiotherapy plus ipilimumab.

This clone was detected a few times. The chain carries TRBV30 and TRBJ1-5, with 8 positions matching TRBD1. V lost 3 bases and J lost 6; bases outside the gene matches: 7. Germline V gene lookup returns CDR1 GTSNPN and CDR2 SVGIG (reference sequence). The CDR3 has 14 amino acids. The CDR3 region is CAWSRGQVSQPQHF. CDR3 DNA: TGTGCCTGGAGCCGGGGACAGGTTAGTCAGCCCCAGCATTTT. Full variable domain (missing parts from reference TRBV30 and TRBJ1-5): SQTIHQWPATLVQPVGSPLSLECTVEGTSNPNLYWYRQAAGRGLQLLFYSVGIGQISSEVPQNLSASRPQDRQFILSSKKLLLSDSGFYLCAWSRGQVSQPQHFGDGTRLSIL.

The rearrangement uses TRBV19 and TRBJ2-1; 10 nucleotides match TRBD1. V trimming: 4 bases; J trimming: 8 bases; junction bases outside the gene matches: 5. Germline CDR1 and CDR2: LNHDA and SQIVND (reference sequence). CDR3 length: 14 residues. CDR3 sequence reads: CASSRDRGEDEQFF. DNA of the CDR3: TGTGCCAGTAGTAGGGACAGGGGAGAGGATGAGCAGTTCTTC.

The rearrangement uses TRBV29-1 and TRBJ2-4, with D perhaps matching TRBD2 (6 bases). Germline V gives CDR1 SQVTM, CDR2 ANQGSEA. The CDR3 sequence is 13 residues long. V was pared by 5 bases and J by 3 bases, with 11 bases between. The DNA for the CDR3 is TGCAGCGTTACGGGACTCTTCAAAAACATTCAGTACTTC. Its translation is CSVTGLFKNIQYF.

This clone was detected only a few times. This chain uses TRBV29-1 with TRBJ1-1; 7 positions match TRBD1. The length of the CDR3 is 13 residues. V shed 6 bases, J shed 11 bases, and the junction held 15 bases outside the gene matches. The germline gives CDR1 SQVTM, CDR2 ANQGSEA. The CDR3 protein is CSVGETGTGRAFF. CDR3 in DNA: TGCAGCGTCGGGGAGACAGGGACGGGTCGGGCTTTCTTT.

The chain recombines TRBV5-1 with TRBJ1-1; D might be TRBD1 (6 bases). The V and J ends lost 2 bases and 4 bases respectively, with 12 bases between them. This CDR3 region has 14 residues. Germline V gene data show CDR1 as SGHRS and CDR2 as YFSETQ. The CDR3 DNA reads as TGCGCCAGCAGCTTTTCAACAGGGACCACTGAAGCTTTCTTT. The encoded protein is CASSFSTGTTEAFF. The variable domain in full, with the rest retrieved from reference TRBV5-1 and TRBJ1-1, is KAGVTQTPRYLIKTRGQQVTLSCSPISGHRSVSWYQQTPGQGLQFLFEYFSETQRNKGNFPGRFSGRQFSNSRSEMNVSTLELGDSALYLCASSFSTGTTEAFFGQGTRLTVV.

This clone turned up a few times. CDR3 loop: CASSFAGTSNQPQHF. In DNA, the CDR3 is TGTGCCAGCAGCTTTGCAGGAACAAGCAATCAGCCCCAGCATTTT. The chain recombines TRBV7-9 with TRBJ1-5; no clear D gene. The CDR3 is 15 residues long. Trimming cost V 3 bases and J 1 base, with 10 bases left between them. Looked up from germline, CDR1 is SEHNR and CDR2 is FQNEAQ (reference sequence).

The chain recombines TRBV14 with TRBJ2-7; possible D gene TRBD1, 6 bases. There are 13 residues in the CDR3. The V gene's germline CDR1 is SGHDN and CDR2 FVKESK. V was clipped by 5 bases and J by 9 bases, with 17 bases between them. As DNA, the CDR3 is TGTGCCAGCAGCACCCAAACAGGGAACAGGCAGTACTTC. Its translation is CASSTQTGNRQYF.

The chain employs TRBV27 and TRBJ1-2; possibly TRBD1 for D (5 bases). The V gene's germline CDR1 is MNHEY and CDR2 SMNVEV (reference sequence). The CDR3 length is 13 residues. V was clipped by 2 bases and J by 4 bases, with 8 bases between them. Here the CDR3 reads CASSLQGPYGYTF. CDR3 nucleotide sequence: TGTGCCAGCAGTTTACAGGGCCCCTATGGCTACACCTTC.

V usage is TRBV10-1 and J usage is TRBJ2-7; D is possibly TRBD1 (5 bases). The germline gives CDR1 WNHNN, CDR2 SYGVQD (reference sequence). Trimming shortened V by 5 bases and J by 0 bases, and 11 bases separated the two germline ends. The CDR3 length is 14 residues. The CDR3: CASSTGYGSYEQYF. The CDR3 region has the DNA TGCGCCAGCAGTACAGGCTACGGCTCCTACGAGCAGTACTTC.

The chain has TRBV6-1 and TRBJ1-5; 8 nucleotides line up with TRBD1. Unmatched junction bases numbered 8, after V lost 6 bases and J lost 4 bases. The germline V gene encodes CDR1 MNHNS and CDR2 SASEGT. This CDR3 comprises 15 residues. The CDR3 DNA is TGTGCCAGCAGGAAAGACAGGGGTTGGAATCAGCCCCAGCATTTT. Translated, it gives CASRKDRGWNQPQHF.

The V and J genes are TRBV29-1 and TRBJ1-5; D is undetermined. Germline V CDR1 and CDR2: SQVTM, ANQGSEA. V lost 5 bases and J lost 3, with 11 bases in between. There are 13 residues in the CDR3. CDR3 coding DNA: TGCAGCGTTAGATGGCAGGCCAATCAGCCCCAGCATTTT. This sequence encodes CSVRWQANQPQHF.

The chain employs TRBV9 and TRBJ2-5; 10 positions agree with TRBD2. The V segment lost 2 bases and the J segment 2 bases; nucleotides outside the gene matches: 6. CDR3 length: 16 amino acids. CDR1 and CDR2 from the germline V gene are SGDLS and YYNGEE. CDR3 nucleotide sequence: TGTGCCAGCAGCGTTGGACTAGCGGAGTCACAAGAGACCCAGTACTTC. Residues: CASSVGLAESQETQYF.

The chain couples TRBV21-1 to TRBJ2-7; the listed D gene, TRBD1, was not tested against the DNA. TRBV21-1 is noted as a pseudogene. The CDR3 is made up of 13 amino acids. As DNA, the CDR3 is TGTGCCACCCGGGGGACAGGGAGCTACGAGCAGTACTTC. This translates into CATRGTGSYEQYF.

The chain links TRBV4-2 to TRBJ1-2; D possibly corresponds to TRBD1 (5 bases). The CDR3 covers 15 residues. V was clipped by 6 bases and J by 4 bases, with 18 bases between them. CDR1 and CDR2 from the germline V gene are LGHNA and YNFKEQ. CDR3 DNA: TGTGCCAGCAGGGTACGGGCAGGGCAGGGCTATGGCTACACCTTC. Residues: CASRVRAGQGYGYTF.

The V gene is TRBV7-8, the J gene TRBJ1-5; maybe TRBD1 (5 bases). Trimming removed 6 bases at V and 3 bases at J, with 15 bases between. This CDR3 has 15 amino acids. Germline V CDR1 and CDR2: SGHVS, FQNEAQ. CDR3 loop: CASSPVGANNQPQHF. The CDR3 DNA is TGTGCCAGCAGTCCGGTAGGGGCCAACAATCAGCCCCAGCATTTT.